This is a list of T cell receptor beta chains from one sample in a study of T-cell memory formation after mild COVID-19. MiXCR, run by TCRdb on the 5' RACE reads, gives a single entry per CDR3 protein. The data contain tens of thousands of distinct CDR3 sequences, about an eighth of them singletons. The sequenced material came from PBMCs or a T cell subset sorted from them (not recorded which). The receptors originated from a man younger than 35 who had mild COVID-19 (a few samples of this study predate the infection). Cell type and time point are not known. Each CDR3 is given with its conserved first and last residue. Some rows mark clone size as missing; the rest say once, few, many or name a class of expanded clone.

CDR3: CSASRTGISGANVLTF
size: many
J: TRBJ2-6
V: TRBV20-1

CDR3: CASRGDRGNLLNTEAFF
size: many
J: TRBJ1-1
V: TRBV7-2

CDR3: CASSSQETQYF
size: medium-sized
J: TRBJ2-5
V: TRBV7-2

CDR3: CASSPQSSSYEQYF
size: many
J: TRBJ2-7
V: TRBV7-3

CDR3: CSALRRRGGDTQYF
size: few
J: TRBJ2-3
V: TRBV20-1

CDR3: CASSLGSGGETQYF
size: many
J: TRBJ2-5
V: TRBV7-9

CDR3: CASSLTGGNYGYTF
size: many
J: TRBJ1-2
V: TRBV7-6

CDR3: CSPGDREDTEAFF
size: many
J: TRBJ1-1
V: TRBV29-1

CDR3: CSVLDRGQSQPQHF
size: few
J: TRBJ1-5
V: TRBV20-1

CDR3: CASSLQGDGEKLFF
size: many
J: TRBJ1-4
V: TRBV13

CDR3: CASSPADEKLFF
size: many
J: TRBJ1-4
V: TRBV6-2/TRBV6-3

CDR3: CASSLRGLGETQYF
size: many
J: TRBJ2-5
V: TRBV12-3/TRBV12-4

CDR3: CASSLSYTTGQETQYF
size: many
J: TRBJ2-5
V: TRBV5-1

CDR3: CASSQEVGNEQYF
size: -
J: TRBJ2-7
V: TRBV4-2

CDR3: CASSLVGEPQETQYF
size: many
J: TRBJ2-5
V: TRBV7-9

CDR3: CASSSPTQTGLWTGELFF
size: many
J: TRBJ2-2
V: TRBV7-9

CDR3: CSASARTANSPLHF
size: many
J: TRBJ1-6
V: TRBV20-1

CDR3: CASSLGARETQYF
size: many
J: TRBJ2-5
V: TRBV7-7

CDR3: CASSWGQNYNEQFF
size: many
J: TRBJ2-1
V: TRBV12-3/TRBV12-4

CDR3: CASSSLQGWNQPQHF
size: many
J: TRBJ1-5
V: TRBV6-5

CDR3: CSASQPLGELFF
size: -
J: TRBJ2-2
V: TRBV20-1

CDR3: CASSRAYEMNTEAFF
size: many
J: TRBJ1-1
V: TRBV4-3

CDR3: CASSQESSRAKNIQYF
size: many
J: TRBJ2-4
V: TRBV4-3

CDR3: CASSEGGRSNQPQHF
size: many
J: TRBJ1-5
V: TRBV19

CDR3: CASSPPGVGGAPEEETQYF
size: -
J: TRBJ2-5
V: TRBV18

CDR3: CASSLSYEQYF
size: many
J: TRBJ2-7
V: TRBV7-9

CDR3: CSARDLNPSGGSSYNEQFF
size: many
J: TRBJ2-1
V: TRBV20-1

CDR3: CSVENQDGLEAFF
size: -
J: TRBJ1-1
V: TRBV29-1